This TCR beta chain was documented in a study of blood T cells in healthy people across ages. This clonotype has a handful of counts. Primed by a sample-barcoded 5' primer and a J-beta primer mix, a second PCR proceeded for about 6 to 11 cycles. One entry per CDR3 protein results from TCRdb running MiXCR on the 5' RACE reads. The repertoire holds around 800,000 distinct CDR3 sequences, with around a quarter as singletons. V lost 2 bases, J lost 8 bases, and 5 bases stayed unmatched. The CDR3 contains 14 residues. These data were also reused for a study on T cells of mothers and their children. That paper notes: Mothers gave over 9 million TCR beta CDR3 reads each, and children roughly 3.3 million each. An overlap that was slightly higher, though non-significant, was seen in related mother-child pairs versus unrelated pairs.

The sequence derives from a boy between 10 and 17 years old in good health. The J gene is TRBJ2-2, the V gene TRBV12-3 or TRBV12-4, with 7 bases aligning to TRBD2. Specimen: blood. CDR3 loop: CASSLREVAGELFF. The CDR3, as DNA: TGTGCCAGCAGTTTACGGGAGGTGGCGGGGGAGCTGTTTTTT.